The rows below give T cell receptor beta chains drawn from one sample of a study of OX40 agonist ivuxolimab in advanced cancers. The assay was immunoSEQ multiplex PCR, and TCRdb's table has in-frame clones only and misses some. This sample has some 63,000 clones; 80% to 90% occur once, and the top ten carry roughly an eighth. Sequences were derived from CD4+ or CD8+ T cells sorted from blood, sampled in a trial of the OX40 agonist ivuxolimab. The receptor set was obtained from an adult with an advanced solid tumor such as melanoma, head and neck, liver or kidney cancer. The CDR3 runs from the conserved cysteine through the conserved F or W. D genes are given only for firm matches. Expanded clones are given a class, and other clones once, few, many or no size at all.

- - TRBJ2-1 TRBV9 CASSVADSSSSYNEQFF TGTGCCAGCAGCGTAGCTGATTCGTCTAGCAGCTACAATGAGCAGTTCTTC
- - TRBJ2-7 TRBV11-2 CASSFSGDEQYF TGTGCCAGCAGCTTTTCCGGGGACGAGCAGTACTTC
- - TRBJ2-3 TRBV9 CASSVDGAADTQYF TGTGCCAGCAGCGTAGATGGGGCCGCAGATACGCAGTATTTT
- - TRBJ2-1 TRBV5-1 CASSPVGGNYEQFF TGCGCCAGCAGCCCCGTAGGGGGAAACTATGAGCAGTTCTTC
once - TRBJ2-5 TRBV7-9 CASSRARGVETQYF TGTGCCAGCAGCCGCGCGAGGGGCGTAGAGACCCAGTACTTC
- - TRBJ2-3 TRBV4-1 CASSQDDVAGDTQYF TGCGCCAGCAGCCAAGATGACGTCGCGGGAGATACGCAGTATTTT
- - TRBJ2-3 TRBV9 CASSPEGLSTDTQYF TGTGCCAGCAGCCCCGAGGGACTGAGCACAGATACGCAGTATTTT
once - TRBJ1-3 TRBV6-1 CASSEGPGANTIYF TGTGCCAGCAGTGAAGGTCCGGGGGCAAACACCATATATTTT
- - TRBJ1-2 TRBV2 CASSEGVEGNYGYTF TGTGCCAGCAGTGAAGGGGTAGAAGGTAACTATGGCTACACCTTC
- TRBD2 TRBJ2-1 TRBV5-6 CASSLEVGREQFF TGTGCCAGCAGCTTGGAAGTCGGGAGGGAGCAGTTCTTC
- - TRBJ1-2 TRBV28 CASGHRDGGYTF TGTGCCAGCGGCCACAGGGACGGCGGCTACACCTTC
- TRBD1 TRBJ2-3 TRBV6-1 CASSEGQGADTQYF TGTGCCAGCAGTGAAGGACAGGGGGCAGATACGCAGTATTTT
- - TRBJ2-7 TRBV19 CASSPAGRQSSYEQYF TGTGCCAGTAGTCCCGCCGGCAGACAGAGCTCCTACGAGCAGTACTTC
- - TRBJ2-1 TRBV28 CASSMSGRSYNEQFF TGTGCCAGCAGTATGAGCGGCCGCTCCTACAATGAGCAGTTCTTC
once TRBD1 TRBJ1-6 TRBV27 CASSLSADRDNSPLHF TGTGCCAGCAGTCTATCAGCCGACAGGGACAATTCACCCCTCCACTTT
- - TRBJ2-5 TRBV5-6 CASSFRAELEETQYF TGTGCCAGCAGCTTCCGGGCCGAACTAGAAGAGACCCAGTACTTC
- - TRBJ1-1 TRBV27 CASSPSFPYTEAFF TGTGCCAGCAGTCCTTCGTTCCCCTACACTGAAGCTTTCTTT
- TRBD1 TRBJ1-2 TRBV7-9 CASSEGTGEGYTF TGTGCCAGCAGCGAGGGGACAGGGGAAGGCTACACCTTC
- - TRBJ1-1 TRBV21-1 CASSKARELEAFF TGTGCCAGCAGCAAAGCTAGGGAGTTAGAAGCTTTCTTT
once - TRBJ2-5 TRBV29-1 CSVGLRGTQYF TGCAGCGTTGGGCTACGCGGGACCCAGTACTTC
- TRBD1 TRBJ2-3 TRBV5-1 CASRGDRVTDTQYF TGCGCCAGCAGGGGGGACAGGGTTACAGATACGCAGTATTTT
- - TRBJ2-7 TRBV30 CAWSVLPIGYEQYF TGTGCCTGGAGTGTACTGCCTATCGGCTACGAGCAGTACTTC
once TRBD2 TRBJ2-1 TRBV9 CASSVAGTSGSYNEQFF TGTGCCAGCAGCGTAGCCGGGACTAGCGGCTCCTACAATGAGCAGTTCTTC
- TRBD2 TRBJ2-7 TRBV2 CASRDGTSGGPGEQYF TGTGCCAGCAGGGATGGGACTAGCGGGGGCCCGGGCGAGCAGTACTTC
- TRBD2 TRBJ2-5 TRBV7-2 CASSPRFGAGASETQYF TGTGCCAGCAGCCCTAGGTTTGGAGCGGGAGCGTCGGAGACCCAGTACTTC
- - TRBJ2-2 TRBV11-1 CASRGSIGPLDRTGELFF TGTGCCAGCAGGGGAAGTATCGGGCCTCTCGATCGCACCGGGGAGCTGTTTTTT
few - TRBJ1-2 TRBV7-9 CASSLVGQSYGYTF TGTGCCAGCAGCTTAGTAGGACAGTCCTATGGCTACACCTTC
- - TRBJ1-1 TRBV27 CASSLSAGTPQEAFF TGTGCCAGCAGTTTATCAGCAGGGACTCCGCAGGAAGCTTTCTTT
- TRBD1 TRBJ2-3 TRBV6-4 CASSPSTGRTDTQYF TGTGCCAGCAGCCCGTCGACAGGGCGGACAGATACGCAGTATTTT
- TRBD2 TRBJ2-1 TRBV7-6 CASSLGLADSYNEQFF TGTGCCAGCAGCTTAGGGCTAGCGGACTCCTACAATGAGCAGTTCTTC
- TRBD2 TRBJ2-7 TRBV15 CATSRFRAGEYEQYF TGTGCCACCAGCAGATTCCGAGCGGGAGAGTACGAGCAGTACTTC
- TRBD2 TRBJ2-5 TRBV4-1 CASSQETSGGTGETQYF TGCGCCAGCAGCCAAGAGACTAGCGGGGGCACGGGGGAGACCCAGTACTTC
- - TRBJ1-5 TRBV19 CASRIPDSYSNQPQHF TGTGCCAGTAGAATCCCAGACAGTTACAGCAATCAGCCCCAGCATTTT
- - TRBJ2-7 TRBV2 CASMAGSYEQYF TGTGCCAGCATGGCAGGGTCCTACGAGCAGTACTTC
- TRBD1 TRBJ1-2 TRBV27 CASSRGGGFYGYTF TGTGCCAGCAGCCGGGGAGGGGGCTTCTATGGCTACACCTTC
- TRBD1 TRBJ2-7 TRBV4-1 CASSWDRLGYEQYF TGCGCCAGCAGCTGGGACAGGCTGGGATACGAGCAGTACTTC
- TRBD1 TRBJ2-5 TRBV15 CATSRGATGQGEETQYF TGTGCCACCAGCAGAGGCGCGACGGGACAGGGGGAAGAGACCCAGTACTTC
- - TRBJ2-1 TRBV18 CASSPGTNNEQFF TGTGCCAGCTCACCAGGGACCAACAATGAGCAGTTCTTC
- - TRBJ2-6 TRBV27 CAIPSGANVLTF TGTGCCATCCCCTCTGGGGCCAACGTCCTGACTTTC
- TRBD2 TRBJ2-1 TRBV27 CASSLRASGGYNEQFF TGTGCCAGCAGCCTTAGGGCCAGCGGGGGCTACAATGAGCAGTTCTTC
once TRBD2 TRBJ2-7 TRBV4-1 CASSLSTAGGYYEQYF TGCGCCAGCAGCCTCTCTACGGCGGGGGGATACTACGAGCAGTACTTC
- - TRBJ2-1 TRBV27 CASSLRGSSYNEQFF TGTGCCAGCAGTTTAAGGGGTAGCTCCTACAATGAGCAGTTCTTC
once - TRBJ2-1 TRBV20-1 CSALLRYEQFF TGCAGTGCCCTCCTGAGGTATGAGCAGTTCTTC
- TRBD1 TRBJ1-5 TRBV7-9 CASSLGDSPQHF TGTGCCAGCAGCTTAGGGGACAGTCCCCAGCATTTT
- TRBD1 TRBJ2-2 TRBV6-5 CASGDRGFTGELFF TGTGCCAGCGGTGACAGGGGGTTCACCGGGGAGCTGTTTTTT
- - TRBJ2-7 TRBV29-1 CSVRDLYEQYF TGCAGCGTTAGGGACCTTTACGAGCAGTACTTC
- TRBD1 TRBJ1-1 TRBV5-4 CASSLTGSTEAFF TGTGCCAGCAGTTTGACAGGGAGTACTGAAGCTTTCTTT